A selection of T cell receptor beta chains follows, all from one sample in a study of blood T cell repertoires in COVID-19. Some clones are missing from TCRdb's copy, which holds only in-frame ones; the method was immunoSEQ multiplex PCR. The table has 200,000 or so clones, roughly 88% seen once; the top ten hold approximately 11%. Material: peripheral blood. The receptors come from a human donor with active or convalescent COVID-19. The donor label of this sample is uncertain. Both conserved end residues are part of each CDR3. The order of the fields is D gene, V gene, J gene, CDR3 length, clone size, CDR3 protein, CDR3 DNA. A D gene is named only where the DNA matches it firmly. Clone size appears in some rows only: once, few, many, or a class for an expanded clone.

>TRBD1|TRBV6-5|TRBJ2-5|15|-
CASSRYQGAWETQYF
TGTGCCAGCAGTCGGTACCAGGGGGCGTGGGAGACCCAGTACTTC
>-|TRBV19|TRBJ1-3|18|-
CASRRIEPRVKSGNTIYF
TGTGCCAGTAGACGGATTGAACCCCGGGTCAAGTCTGGAAACACCATATATTTT
>TRBD2|TRBV5-5|TRBJ2-3|18|-
CASTPGSGRTLSTDTQYF
TGTGCCAGCACCCCGGGTAGCGGGAGAACCCTAAGCACAGATACGCAGTATTTT
>TRBD1|TRBV2|TRBJ1-2|13|-
CASGQGGNYGYTF
TGTGCCAGTGGACAGGGCGGCAACTATGGCTACACCTTC
>TRBD1|TRBV5-4|TRBJ2-5|13|-
CATQQGQRETQYF
TGTGCCACCCAACAGGGGCAGAGGGAGACCCAGTACTTC
>-|TRBV27|TRBJ2-6|16|few
CASSLSTVAGANVLTF
TGTGCCAGCAGTTTATCGACCGTAGCGGGGGCCAACGTCCTGACTTTC
>TRBD1|TRBV3-1/TRBV3-2|TRBJ2-7|15|-
CASRGTVLHHYEQYF
TGTGCCAGCAGGGGGACAGTTCTCCACCACTACGAGCAGTACTTC
>TRBD2|TRBV5-5|TRBJ2-3|14|few
CASSLRLAPDTQYF
TGTGCCAGCAGCTTGCGACTAGCGCCAGATACGCAGTATTTT
>-|TRBV11-2|TRBJ2-2|15|-
CASSLARLGTGELFF
TGTGCCAGCAGCTTAGCCAGACTAGGCACCGGGGAGCTGTTTTTT
>-|TRBV2|TRBJ2-3|15|-
CASSEGQTTTDTQYF
TGTGCCAGCAGTGAGGGCCAGACAACCACAGATACGCAGTATTTT
>-|TRBV18|TRBJ2-3|13|few
CASSPPNTDTQYF
TGTGCCAGCTCACCCCCCAACACAGATACGCAGTATTTT
>TRBD1|TRBV25-1|TRBJ1-2|13|-
CASRDRGWYGYTF
TGTGCCAGCAGGGACAGGGGGTGGTATGGCTACACCTTC
>-|TRBV7-4|TRBJ2-7|14|-
CASPKGGGSYEQYF
TGTGCCAGCCCAAAGGGGGGGGGCTCCTACGAGCAGTACTTC
>TRBD1|TRBV7-2|TRBJ1-2|16|-
CASSLVPWGQGRGYTF
TGTGCCAGCAGCTTAGTTCCATGGGGACAGGGCAGAGGCTACACCTTC
>-|TRBV24-1|TRBJ1-2|14|-
CATSDTPRVVGYTF
TGTGCCACCAGTGATACCCCCAGGGTCGTCGGCTACACCTTC
>TRBD1|TRBV2|TRBJ1-5|16|-
CASSEDHNRGYQPQHF
TGTGCCAGCAGTGAAGACCATAACAGGGGTTATCAGCCCCAGCATTTT
>TRBD2|TRBV24-1|TRBJ2-7|16|-
CATSDPGAGGSDEQYF
TGTGCCACCAGTGACCCTGGAGCGGGAGGATCCGACGAGCAGTACTTC
>-|TRBV6-5|TRBJ2-1|15|-
CASTNEPSSYNEQFF
TGTGCCAGCACGAACGAGCCGAGCTCCTACAATGAGCAGTTCTTC
>-|TRBV7-9|TRBJ2-3|15|-
CASSPLGRDTDTQYF
TGTGCCAGCAGCCCCCTGGGGCGCGACACAGATACGCAGTATTTT
>-|TRBV18|TRBJ2-7|14|-
CASSPGAQGDEQYF
TGTGCCAGCTCACCAGGGGCCCAGGGCGACGAGCAGTACTTC
>TRBD1|TRBV29-1|TRBJ2-3|14|-
CSVEGTGGADTQYF
TGCAGCGTTGAAGGGACAGGGGGCGCAGATACGCAGTATTTT
>-|TRBV5-1|TRBJ2-7|15|-
CASSLASDRYYEQYF
TGCGCCAGCAGCTTGGCCAGCGACAGGTACTACGAGCAGTACTTC
>-|TRBV29-1|TRBJ1-4|13|once
CSGGGGSNEKLFF
TGCAGCGGCGGGGGGGGATCTAATGAAAAACTGTTTTTT
>-|TRBV28|TRBJ1-5|12|-
CASYTGGGPQHF
TGTGCCAGCTACACCGGGGGGGGGCCCCAGCATTTT
>-|TRBV7-2|TRBJ1-2|12|-
CASSLGDIGYTF
TGTGCCAGCAGCTTAGGAGACATAGGCTACACCTTC
>-|TRBV9|TRBJ1-1|14|-
CASSVAPSNTEAFF
TGTGCCAGCAGCGTAGCTCCCAGTAACACTGAAGCTTTCTTT
>-|TRBV2|TRBJ1-1|11|-
CASSLVRGAFF
TGTGCCAGCAGCCTTGTCAGGGGAGCTTTCTTT
>-|TRBV25-1|TRBJ1-6|13|-
CASKQGHNSPLHF
TGTGCCTCCAAGCAGGGTCATAATTCACCCCTCCACTTT
>-|TRBV2|TRBJ2-7|11|-
CASTAAYEQYF
TGTGCCAGCACGGCGGCTTACGAGCAGTACTTC
>-|TRBV7-3|TRBJ2-1|14|-
CASSPSNDPGEQFF
TGTGCCAGCAGCCCCTCTAATGACCCCGGGGAGCAGTTCTTC
>TRBD1|TRBV28|TRBJ2-2|14|-
CASRGQGNTGELFF
TGTGCCAGCAGGGGACAGGGGAACACCGGGGAGCTGTTTTTT
>-|TRBV4-1|TRBJ1-5|15|-
CASSQREGGSQPQHF
TGCGCCAGCAGCCAAAGGGAGGGAGGAAGTCAGCCCCAGCATTTT
>-|TRBV18|TRBJ1-1|15|-
CASSPRSQGGTEAFF
TGTGCCAGCTCACCACGGTCCCAGGGAGGTACTGAAGCTTTCTTT
>TRBD2|TRBV4-2|TRBJ2-1|15|-
CASSQGITSVAPEFF
TGTGCCAGCAGCCAAGGCATTACTAGCGTGGCTCCCGAGTTCTTC